The T cell receptor (beta chain) described here comes from a study of T cells in Graves' hyperthyroidism and ophthalmopathy. Amplification of TCR beta CDR3 regions was performed using RNA transcripts as template. HTBI primers were employed in a first-round RT-PCR of the TCR CDR3. TCRdb processed the multiplex PCR reads anew with MiXCR; each CDR3 protein has one entry. Seen here are 500,000 to 650,000 distinct CDR3 sequences, 12% to 15% observed once, and the top ten hold roughly 13%. The germline V gene has CDR1 LNHDA and CDR2 SQIVND (reference sequence). V dropped 4 bases and J dropped 0; count of bases not matched to a gene: 4. The CDR3 spans 16 residues. Among the patients, aged 18 to 65, hyperthyroidism was newly diagnosed and had lasted under 2 months. The authors obtained PBMCs from roughly 10 ml of fresh peripheral blood.

Sequencing was performed on blood. The TCR was taken from a woman between 35 and 50 years old with Graves' hyperthyroidism. V is TRBV19 and J is TRBJ2-1; TRBD2 aligns across 9 bases. DNA of the CDR3: TGTGCCAGTAGTAGAAATAGCGGGAGCTCCTACAATGAGCAGTTCTTC. This translates into CASSRNSGSSYNEQFF.